The entry that follows covers one T cell receptor beta chain sequence. What it binds is unknown. The read stops 3 residues short of the end of the CDR3; the missing end is completed from the germline J gene. The record originates from a study of T cell clonality in common variable immunodeficiency. CVID and control samples used equivalent genomic DNA input. Assay used: immunoSEQ multiplex PCR; TCRdb lists only in-frame clones, some missing. The specimen has about 20,000 clones, none found just once. Looked up from germline, CDR1 is SNHLY and CDR2 is FYNNEI. The CDR3 loop spans 14 amino acids. V shed 4 bases and J shed 4 bases, with 14 bases lying between them. Study-wide findings and caveats: Fewer deletions and N-nucleotide insertions were reportedly seen in common variable immunodeficiency TCR beta sequences.

The TCR was taken from a human donor with common variable immunodeficiency. The chain joins TRBV2 to TRBJ2-7, with a weak D call TRBD1 (7 bases). Sequencing used peripheral blood mononuclear cells. CDR3 region: CASSVEEGAYEQYF. CDR3 bases read: TGTGCCAGCAGTGTCGAGGAGGGGGCATACGAG.